The 22 T cell receptor beta chains below all came from one sample that was sequenced in a study of beta chain features in type 1 diabetes. The whole isolated RNA underwent reverse transcription, so sequencing captured expressed TCRB transcripts. This table comes from immunoSEQ multiplex PCR, and its TCRdb copy is limited to in-frame clones, with some not included. The sample carries about 270,000 clones, 13% to 15% recorded once. The sequencing sample was made of naive CD4+ T cells from blood. These receptors all come from a woman aged 40 to 50 in good health.

This sequence joins TRBV9 and TRBJ2-1; D is undetermined. The CDR3 spans 15 residues. V was clipped by 4 bases and J by 4 bases, with 15 bases between them. Germline V gives CDR1 SGDLS, CDR2 YYNGEE. As DNA, the CDR3 is TGTGCCAGCAGCCTTTCGAGTAGAGCGTACAATGAGCAGTTCTTC. Protein product: CASSLSSRAYNEQFF.

V gene TRBV5-1 combines with J gene TRBJ2-1, with TRBD2 identical over 9 bases. The CDR3 runs 16 residues. Germline V gives CDR1 SGHRS, CDR2 YFSETQ. V shed 3 bases, J shed 1 base, and the junction held 5 bases outside the gene matches. The CDR3 DNA follows: TGCGCCAGCAGCTCTTCGACTAGCGGATCCTACAATGAGCAGTTCTTC. Protein product: CASSSSTSGSYNEQFF.

The genes are TRBV18 and TRBJ2-3; 7 nucleotides align to TRBD2. This CDR3 region has 17 residues. From germline, CDR1 is KGHSH and CDR2 LQKENI. J gave up 0 bases and V 4 bases, and 10 bases lay outside the gene matches. For the CDR3, the DNA is TGTGCCAGCTCACGGGGTTCGACTAGCCCTAGCACAGATACGCAGTATTTT. It specifies CASSRGSTSPSTDTQYF.

This clone was observed a handful of times. V usage is TRBV14 and J usage is TRBJ1-1, with unresolved D. The CDR3 extends over 13 amino acids. V lost 0 bases and J lost 10, with 12 bases in between. CDR1 is SGHDN, CDR2 FVKESK, per germline. The DNA of the CDR3 is TGTGCCAGCAGCCAAGATCTCGGGGAAGGAGCTTTCTTT. It encodes CASSQDLGEGAFF.

Note on this clone: At the DNA level, this CDR3 is encoded by other sequences in the same sample as well. The V call is TRBV5-1, the J call TRBJ2-5, with D maybe TRBD2 (6 bases). Germline CDR1 and CDR2: SGHRS and YFSETQ. Trimming pared 0 bases from V and 2 bases from J, leaving 8 bases between. The length of the CDR3 is 14 residues. CDR3 protein: CASSLGGTQETQYF. CDR3 bases: TGCGCCAGCAGCTTGGGGGGGACTCAAGAGACCCAGTACTTC. The complete variable domain, with remaining parts taken from reference TRBV5-1 and TRBJ2-5, reads KAGVTQTPRYLIKTRGQQVTLSCSPISGHRSVSWYQQTPGQGLQFLFEYFSETQRNKGNFPGRFSGRQFSNSRSEMNVSTLELGDSALYLCASSLGGTQETQYFGPGTRLLVL.

The CDR3 protein is CASSPRGFDYGYTF. In DNA, the CDR3 is TGCGCCAGCAGCCCAAGGGGATTCGATTATGGCTACACCTTC. The V gene is TRBV5-1, the J gene TRBJ1-2; perhaps TRBD1 as D (5 bases). Germline V lookup: CDR1 SGHRS, CDR2 YFSETQ. CDR3 length: 14 residues. V was pared by 4 bases and J by 5 bases, with 15 bases between.

The chain recombines TRBV11-2 with TRBJ2-7; 7 positions match TRBD2. Germline loops: CDR1 SGHAT, CDR2 FQNNGV. The CDR3 contains 12 residues. V was pared by 7 bases and J by 3 bases, with 3 bases of the junction left unmatched. The CDR3 coding sequence is TGTGCCAGCACCCCGGGGGGCTACGAGCAGTACTTC. Translation gives CASTPGGYEQYF.

This clone was detected a few times. This chain links TRBV7-9 with TRBJ1-5; D gene ambiguous. CDR1 is SEHNR, CDR2 FQNEAQ, per germline (reference sequence). The CDR3 runs to 17 residues. The ends were cut back, 5 bases at V and 2 bases at J, with 19 bases in the middle. This CDR3 is CASSLVGWEGGNQPQHF. CDR3 coding DNA: TGTGCCAGCAGCCTAGTTGGGTGGGAGGGTGGCAATCAGCCCCAGCATTTT.

This clone was counted between two and nine times. The chain has TRBV6-6 and TRBJ1-5; TRBD1 agrees at 8 bases. Germline V lookup: CDR1 MNHNY, CDR2 SVGAGI (reference sequence). The CDR3 is 13 amino acids. V was clipped by 10 bases and J by 4 bases; unmatched bases: 6. The chain's CDR3 is CATRTGQNQPQHF. DNA of the CDR3: TGTGCCACCCGGACAGGGCAGAATCAGCCCCAGCATTTT.

A few counts support this clone. This chain connects TRBV7-6 to TRBJ1-2, with D maybe TRBD1 (6 bases). This CDR3 spans 15 amino acids. Trimming shortened V by 1 base and J by 0 bases, and 9 bases separated the two germline ends. Germline values: CDR1 SGHVS, CDR2 FNYEAQ. CDR3 sequence reads: CASSLDPGANYGYTF. CDR3 in DNA: TGTGCCAGCAGCTTAGACCCAGGGGCTAACTATGGCTACACCTTC.

This clone was counted only a few times. V gene TRBV2 combines with J gene TRBJ1-1; TRBD1 might be the D (6 bases). This CDR3 has 16 residues. Trimming took 6 bases from V and 4 from J, leaving 21 bases between them. The V gene's germline CDR1 is SNHLY and CDR2 FYNNEI. CDR3 sequence: CASSYPGHSPATEAFF. In nucleotides, the CDR3 is TGTGCCAGCAGCTATCCGGGACACTCGCCAGCCACTGAAGCTTTCTTT.

The chain carries TRBV12-5 and TRBJ2-5, with a weak D call TRBD1 (6 bases). The CDR3 extends over 15 amino acids. Germline CDR1 is LGHNT and CDR2 is FRNRAP. The V end was cut by 5 bases, the J end by 1 base, with 14 bases between. The CDR3 region has the DNA TGTGCTAGTGGTCCAGGGGATCTCGCCCAAGAGACCCAGTACTTC. It is translated as CASGPGDLAQETQYF. The full variable domain, rest sourced from reference TRBV12-5 and TRBJ2-5, is DARVTQTPRHKVTEMGQEVTMRCQPILGHNTVFWYRQTMMQGLELLAYFRNRAPLDDSGMPKDRFSAEMPDATLATLKIQPSEPRDSAVYFCASGPGDLAQETQYFGPGTRLLVL.

V gene TRBV18 combines with J gene TRBJ2-2; D not resolved. This CDR3 has 15 amino acids. Looked up from germline, CDR1 is KGHSH and CDR2 is LQKENI. The germline V and J ends were trimmed by 3 bases and 4 bases, with 12 bases remaining between them. CDR3 in DNA: TGTGCCAGCTCACCCCAAGAGATTCCCACCGGGGAGCTGTTTTTT. It is translated as CASSPQEIPTGELFF.

This clone was counted a few times. The chain links TRBV5-4 to TRBJ2-5; 8 nucleotides line up with TRBD1. The CDR3 runs to 16 residues. V lost 3 bases and J lost 1; bases outside the gene matches: 8. CDR1 SGHNT and CDR2 YYREEE come from the germline V gene (reference sequence). CDR3 nucleotides: TGTGCCAGCAGCTCCACTACAGGGGGGCCCCAAGAGACCCAGTACTTC. Protein product: CASSSTTGGPQETQYF.

Concerning this clone: The same CDR3 can be traced to other DNA sequences in this sample. The rearrangement links TRBV2 to TRBJ1-2; a possible D gene is TRBD1 (6 bases). This CDR3 is built from 13 residues. The V and J ends lost 3 bases and 4 bases respectively, with 9 bases between them. Germline lookup yields CDR1 SNHLY and CDR2 FYNNEI. CDR3 coding DNA: TGTGCCAGCAGTGACAGGGGTTCCTATGGCTACACCTTC. Translation: CASSDRGSYGYTF.

The chain employs TRBV6-5 and TRBJ1-2; unclear D gene. The CDR3 has 14 residues. Germline CDR1 reads MNHEY; CDR2 reads SVGAGI. V lost 4 bases, J lost 8 bases, and 17 bases lay in between. The CDR3 bases are TGTGCCAGCAGTTTCGGAGGGCAACTACCCGGCTACACCTTC. Residues: CASSFGGQLPGYTF.

This clone has only a few counts. V usage is TRBV5-1 and J usage is TRBJ1-5; D is unclear. CDR3 length: 13 residues. V was shortened by 0 bases and J by 8 bases, with 9 bases between the two germline ends. Germline values: CDR1 SGHRS, CDR2 YFSETQ. The CDR3 nucleotides read TGCGCCAGCAGCTTGGACCTGGGCGAGCCCCAGCATTTT. Protein: CASSLDLGEPQHF.

The J gene is TRBJ2-1, the V gene TRBV9; TRBD1 matches at 8 bases. The CDR3 contains 15 residues. The V gene end was trimmed by 2 bases and the J gene end by 3 bases; junction bases not matched to a gene: 4. Germline V gene data show CDR1 as SGDLS and CDR2 as YYNGEE. The CDR3 region is CASSVQGAIYNEQFF. CDR3 bases: TGTGCCAGCAGCGTGCAGGGGGCGATCTACAATGAGCAGTTCTTC.

This clone appeared a few times. The chain links TRBV6-5 to TRBJ2-3; 8 positions agree with TRBD2. CDR1 and CDR2 (germline): MNHEY, SVGAGI. The CDR3 spans 13 residues. After removal of 4 bases from V and 10 bases from J, the junction contained 7 bases not matched to a gene. The chain's CDR3 is CASSSGLGGAQYF. CDR3 DNA: TGTGCCAGCAGTTCGGGACTAGGGGGGGCGCAGTATTTT.

This clone was detected only a few times. The chain carries TRBV2 and TRBJ2-2; a possible D gene is TRBD1 (6 bases). Germline CDR1 reads SNHLY; CDR2 reads FYNNEI. The ends were cut back, 6 bases at V and 2 bases at J, with 10 bases in the middle. This CDR3 is 14 amino acids long. CDR3 in amino acids: CASRGAENTGELFF. The CDR3 region has the DNA TGTGCCAGCAGGGGGGCAGAAAACACCGGGGAGCTGTTTTTT.

This chain connects TRBV7-9 to TRBJ2-7; possible D gene TRBD1, 5 bases. The ends were cut back, 5 bases at V and 10 bases at J, with 21 bases in the middle. The germline gives CDR1 SEHNR, CDR2 FQNEAQ (reference sequence). The CDR3 spans 14 residues. The CDR3 nucleotides are TGTGCCAGCAGCCCACATAGGGCAGGGCCCGATCAGTACTTC. It encodes CASSPHRAGPDQYF.

This chain's CDR3 is CASTTHDSPSGNTIYF. Written as DNA, the CDR3 is TGTGCCAGCACCACCCACGACAGTCCCTCTGGAAACACCATATATTTT. V and J are TRBV7-9 and TRBJ1-3; tentative D call: TRBD1 (5 bases). The CDR3 sequence is 16 residues long. Germline loops: CDR1 SEHNR, CDR2 FQNEAQ (reference sequence). The V end lost 7 bases, the J end lost 0 bases, and 16 bases lay between the germline ends.